What follows are 26 T cell receptor beta chains derived from one specimen sequenced in a study of CD8+ T cells in alopecia areata. It was cDNA, reverse transcribed from extracted RNA, that served as the sequencing template. The assay was immunoSEQ multiplex PCR, and TCRdb's table has in-frame clones only and misses some. The data hold some 150,000 clones, with approximately 80% observed a single time. The treatment is: oral pan-JAK inhibitor, 5-10 mg twice daily. Source: CD8+ T cells sorted from blood, taken at week 4, from a patient treated with tofacitinib. The receptors were gathered from a human donor with alopecia areata.

The chain recombines TRBV5-6 with TRBJ2-3; 8 nucleotides line up with TRBD1. The germline gives CDR1 SGHDT, CDR2 YYEEEE. The CDR3 is 16 amino acids. V lost 0 bases, J lost 1 base, and 4 bases stayed unmatched. The CDR3 sequence: CASSLGWTGRTDTQYF. The CDR3 nucleotides read TGTGCCAGCAGCTTGGGTTGGACAGGGCGCACAGATACGCAGTATTTT.

This clone appeared once. The V and J genes are TRBV5-1 and TRBJ2-1; D not certain. The CDR3 covers 12 residues. Trimming removed 2 bases from V and 5 bases from J, with 5 bases in between. In germline, CDR1 is SGHRS, CDR2 YFSETQ. In nucleotides, the CDR3 is TGCGCCAGCAGCTTTATTGACAATGAGCAGTTCTTC. It is translated as CASSFIDNEQFF. Looking up the rest from reference TRBV5-1 and TRBJ2-1 gives the full variable domain: KAGVTQTPRYLIKTRGQQVTLSCSPISGHRSVSWYQQTPGQGLQFLFEYFSETQRNKGNFPGRFSGRQFSNSRSEMNVSTLELGDSALYLCASSFIDNEQFFGPGTRLTVL.

The rearrangement uses TRBV6-5 and TRBJ1-4, with D perhaps matching TRBD1 (5 bases). This CDR3 is 15 amino acids long. Germline loops: CDR1 MNHEY, CDR2 SVGAGI. V was shortened by 0 bases and J by 7 bases, with 12 bases between the two germline ends. The CDR3 sequence: CASSYSISRAEKLFF. In DNA, the CDR3 is TGTGCCAGCAGTTACTCGATTAGCAGGGCTGAAAAACTGTTTTTT.

The chain joins TRBV11-2 to TRBJ2-5; D possibly corresponds to TRBD2 (6 bases). This CDR3 has 15 amino acids. Trimming removed 5 bases at V and 2 bases at J, with 15 bases between. The germline CDR1 and CDR2 sequences are SGHAT and FQNNGV. The CDR3 loop is CASSPDGGLQETQYF. Written as DNA, the CDR3 is TGTGCCAGCAGCCCCGACGGGGGACTGCAAGAGACCCAGTACTTC.

The chain carries TRBV7-2 and TRBJ1-6; no firm D call. The germline V and J ends were trimmed by 7 bases and 6 bases, with 16 bases remaining between them. CDR1 is SGHTA and CDR2 is FQGNSA in the germline V gene. The CDR3 totals 15 residues. The CDR3 here is CASTSTYPLNSPLHF. Here the CDR3 DNA reads TGTGCCAGCACCTCGACCTACCCGCTTAATTCACCCCTCCACTTT. Full variable domain (remainder filled in from reference TRBV7-2 and TRBJ1-6): GAGVSQSPSNKVTEKGKDVELRCDPISGHTALYWYRQSLGQGLEFLIYFQGNSAPDKSGLPSDRFSAERTGGSVSTLTIQRTQQEDSAVYLCASTSTYPLNSPLHFGNGTRLTVT.

The CDR3 bases are TGTGCCAGCAGCTTAGAGGCCCCCCCCGAGCAGTTCTTC. It encodes CASSLEAPPEQFF. V usage is TRBV7-9 and J usage is TRBJ2-1; D is unclear. Germline-derived CDR1 and CDR2 are SEHNR and FQNEAQ (reference sequence). The V and J ends lost 1 base and 10 bases respectively, with 11 bases between them. The CDR3 is 13 amino acids.

The rearrangement joins TRBV11-2 to TRBJ2-5; TRBD2 matches 13 bases. Trimming cost V 0 bases and J 4 bases; bases outside gene matches: 8. The CDR3 runs 18 residues. Germline V CDR1 and CDR2: SGHAT, FQNNGV. CDR3 DNA: TGTGCCAGCAGCTTAGATGTAACTAGCGGGGGGGATCGAGAGACCCAGTACTTC. It yields the protein CASSLDVTSGGDRETQYF. Full variable domain (missing parts from reference TRBV11-2 and TRBJ2-5): EAGVAQSPRYKIIEKRQSVAFWCNPISGHATLYWYQQILGQGPKLLIQFQNNGVVDDSQLPKDRFSAERLKGVDSTLKIQPAKLEDSAVYLCASSLDVTSGGDRETQYFGPGTRLLVL.

This clone was seen only once. The genes are TRBV7-6 and TRBJ2-3; TRBD2 agrees at 12 bases. After removal of 1 base from V and 2 bases from J, the junction contained 4 bases not matched to a gene. The CDR3 is made up of 17 amino acids. Germline V lookup: CDR1 SGHVS, CDR2 FNYEAQ. The DNA of the CDR3 is TGTGCCAGCAGCTTAGATCTAGCGGGGGGGCCCACAGATACGCAGTATTTT. Residues: CASSLDLAGGPTDTQYF.

This sequence joins TRBV29-1 and TRBJ2-2; 7 bases map to TRBD1. CDR1 and CDR2 (germline): SQVTM, ANQGSEA. With 0 bases clipped from V and 2 bases from J, the junction kept 6 bases outside the gene matches. The CDR3 length is 16 residues. The CDR3 loop reads CSVEDPRDSNTGELFF. The CDR3 nucleotides read TGCAGCGTTGAAGACCCCCGGGACAGTAACACCGGGGAGCTGTTTTTT.

This clone was seen only once. V is TRBV4-1 and J is TRBJ1-2; D is unclear. V gave up 5 bases and J gave up 4 bases, with 20 bases separating them. This CDR3 has 16 residues. The germline CDR1 and CDR2 sequences are MGHRA and YSYEKL. The CDR3 protein is CASSEHSLATSYGYTF. CDR3 nucleotides: TGCGCCAGCAGCGAACATTCCCTGGCTACTTCCTATGGCTACACCTTC.

The table lists this clone with a few counts. This rearrangement joins TRBV27 to TRBJ2-1; the D is unclear. The CDR3 runs 16 residues. Trimming pared 7 bases from V and 0 bases from J, leaving 16 bases between. CDR1 MNHEY and CDR2 SMNVEV come from the germline V gene (reference sequence). This chain's CDR3 is CASTPAAALSYNEQFF. In DNA form, the CDR3 reads TGTGCCAGCACCCCCGCGGCAGCCCTCTCCTACAATGAGCAGTTCTTC.

The CDR3 coding sequence is TGCGCCAGCAGCCGTTGGACAGGTTCTGGGGCCAACGTCCTGACTTTC. This gives the protein CASSRWTGSGANVLTF. The rearrangement links TRBV4-3 to TRBJ2-6; 7 nucleotides agree with TRBD1. The CDR3 loop spans 16 amino acids. V lost 4 bases, J lost 1 base, and 4 bases stayed unmatched. Germline CDR1 LGHNA, CDR2 YSLEER.

This chain connects TRBV2 to TRBJ2-2; perhaps TRBD1 as D (5 bases). Germline CDR1 SNHLY, CDR2 FYNNEI. CDR3 length: 15 amino acids. V was clipped by 4 bases and J by 1 base, with 10 bases between them. CDR3 loop: CASSVGQGNTGELFF. In nucleotides, the CDR3 is TGTGCCAGCAGTGTCGGGCAGGGGAACACCGGGGAGCTGTTTTTT.

Points on this clone: Other nucleotide sequences from this sample produce the same CDR3. The gene calls are TRBV5-4 and TRBJ2-7; 8 bases map to TRBD1. Trimming removed 0 bases from V and 1 base from J; junction bases left unmatched: 0. The CDR3 runs to 14 residues. CDR1 is SGHNT, CDR2 YYREEE, per germline (reference sequence). The CDR3 DNA is TGTGCCAGCAGCTTGGACAGGGGGTCCTACGAGCAGTACTTC. It specifies CASSLDRGSYEQYF.

The gene calls are TRBV7-9 and TRBJ1-6; a weak D match, TRBD1 (6 bases). This CDR3 contains 13 residues. V lost 5 bases and J lost 12, with 14 bases in between. CDR1 and CDR2 from the germline V gene are SEHNR and FQNEAQ (reference sequence). The CDR3 coding sequence is TGTGCCAGCAGCCCCGCGACAGGTAGACCCCTCCACTTT. Amino acids: CASSPATGRPLHF.

The chain has TRBV30 and TRBJ2-1; D is possibly TRBD1 or TRBD2 (7 bases each). Per germline, CDR1 GTSNPN and CDR2 SVGIG (reference sequence). Trimming took 3 bases from V and 7 from J, leaving 19 bases between them. The CDR3 sequence is 15 residues long. CDR3 sequence reads: CAWSPGGGPVNEQFF. In nucleotides, the CDR3 is TGTGCCTGGAGCCCAGGGGGGGGGCCTGTTAATGAGCAGTTCTTC. Filled out from reference TRBV30 and TRBJ2-1, the complete variable domain reads SQTIHQWPATLVQPVGSPLSLECTVEGTSNPNLYWYRQAAGRGLQLLFYSVGIGQISSEVPQNLSASRPQDRQFILSSKKLLLSDSGFYLCAWSPGGGPVNEQFFGPGTRLTVL.

The rearrangement links TRBV15 to TRBJ2-5; D perhaps matches TRBD1 (6 bases). The CDR3 has 21 residues. The germline CDR1 and CDR2 sequences are LNHNV and YYDKDF (reference sequence). Trimming took 2 bases from V and 3 from J, leaving 31 bases between them. The CDR3 DNA is TGTGCCACCAGCAGATTGTCCCCCCAGGGGCCAGGGTCTAGGCAGAAAGAGACCCAGTACTTC. Translated, it gives CATSRLSPQGPGSRQKETQYF.

Note on this clone: Other nucleotide sequences in the sample specify the same CDR3. The chain has TRBV6-5 and TRBJ2-1; no definite D call. Germline V CDR1 and CDR2: MNHEY, SVGAGI. V lost 0 bases and J lost 7, with 4 bases in between. The CDR3 length is 12 residues. This CDR3 is CASSYSGNEQFF. The CDR3 nucleotides read TGTGCCAGCAGTTACTCGGGGAATGAGCAGTTCTTC.

This clone was found a few times. The V gene is TRBV4-3, the J gene TRBJ2-3; D possibly corresponds to TRBD1 (6 bases). CDR1 is LGHNA and CDR2 is YSLEER in the germline V gene. The CDR3 totals 16 residues. V was shortened by 1 base and J by 2 bases, with 13 bases between the two germline ends. In DNA form, the CDR3 reads TGCGCCAGCAGCCAAGCTTGGACAGACATCACAGATACGCAGTATTTT. Protein product: CASSQAWTDITDTQYF.

This chain uses TRBV4-3 with TRBJ2-7; 8 bases map to TRBD2. With 0 bases clipped from V and 4 bases from J, the junction kept 5 bases outside the gene matches. This CDR3 has 15 residues. Germline-derived CDR1 and CDR2 are LGHNA and YSLEER. The CDR3 reads CASSQDRGGVYEQYF. The CDR3 DNA is TGCGCCAGCAGCCAAGATCGGGGGGGCGTTTACGAGCAGTACTTC.

J is TRBJ2-3 and V is TRBV11-2; 9 nucleotides agree with TRBD2. Trimming took 2 bases from V and 3 from J; bases not matched to a gene: 3. Germline V lookup: CDR1 SGHAT, CDR2 FQNNGV. The CDR3 consists of 15 residues. The CDR3 nucleotides read TGTGCCAGCAGCTTAAGGGCGGGGGGGACAGATACGCAGTATTTT. It is translated as CASSLRAGGTDTQYF.

The table lists this clone with a count of one. CDR3 sequence (DNA): TGTGCCTCAGTGGGACAGAACTCCTACGAGCAGTACTTC. Translating it yields CASVGQNSYEQYF. This sequence joins TRBV2 and TRBJ2-7, with 7 bases that match TRBD1. Germline V gene lookup returns CDR1 SNHLY and CDR2 FYNNEI. The CDR3 covers 13 residues. J lost 0 bases, V lost 11 bases, and 7 bases had no gene match. The variable domain in full, with the rest retrieved from reference TRBV2 and TRBJ2-7, is EPEVTQTPSHQVTQMGQEVILRCVPISNHLYFYWYRQILGQKVEFLVSFYNNEISEKSEIFDDQFSVERPDGSNFTLKIRSTKLEDSAMYFCASVGQNSYEQYFGPGTRLTVT.

This chain joins TRBV27 and TRBJ1-6; D is unclear. The CDR3 is made up of 14 amino acids. V lost 3 bases and J 11 bases, leaving 14 bases between the germline ends. Looked up from germline, CDR1 is MNHEY and CDR2 is SMNVEV (reference sequence). The CDR3 region is CASSLGGFATPLHF. CDR3 DNA sequence: TGTGCCAGCAGTTTGGGAGGGTTTGCGACACCCCTCCACTTT.

The genes are TRBV2 and TRBJ2-2, with TRBD1 as a possible D gene (5 bases). CDR3 length: 13 amino acids. CDR1 SNHLY and CDR2 FYNNEI come from the germline V gene. With 8 bases removed from V and 5 bases from J, the gap between germline ends came to 12 bases. The CDR3, as DNA: TGTGCCAGCTTGAGGAAGGGGACCGGGGAGCTGTTTTTT. Its translation: CASLRKGTGELFF.

This chain uses TRBV5-6 with TRBJ2-7; the D is unclear. The V and J ends lost 4 bases and 7 bases respectively, with 18 bases between them. Germline CDR1 reads SGHDT; CDR2 reads YYEEEE. The CDR3 consists of 14 residues. CDR3 residues: CASSPPVGVNEQYF. CDR3 DNA sequence: TGTGCCAGCAGCCCGCCGGTTGGGGTTAATGAGCAGTACTTC.

The chain joins TRBV30 to TRBJ2-7; D unresolved. The CDR3 is made up of 12 amino acids. V lost 3 bases and J lost 2, with 8 bases in between. In germline, CDR1 is GTSNPN, CDR2 SVGIG (reference sequence). CDR3 amino acids: CAWRLETYEQYF. The CDR3 nucleotides read TGTGCCTGGAGACTGGAAACCTACGAGCAGTACTTC.